The rows below give T cell receptor beta chains drawn from one sample of a study of early T cells in non-severe SARS-CoV-2 infection. TCRdb itself ran the 5' RACE reads through MiXCR, one entry per CDR3 protein. The sample yields tens of thousands of distinct CDR3 sequences, around 10% seen once. The sample consisted of whole blood, taken at baseline. The source of these receptors is an adult who was a healthcare worker with PCR-confirmed SARS-CoV-2 infection or an uninfected control (not recorded which). Each CDR3 is given with its conserved first and last residue. A D gene is named only where the DNA matches it firmly. Expanded clones get a size class; other rows say once, few or many, or leave the size out.

CDR3 protein: CASSQGGKETQYF; CDR3 DNA: TGCGCCAGCAGCCAGGGGGGCAAAGAGACCCAGTACTTC; J gene: TRBJ2-5; clone size: once; D gene: -; V gene: TRBV4-1
CDR3 protein: CASSYSGLAGMNTGELFF; CDR3 DNA: TGTGCCAGCAGTTATTCGGGACTAGCGGGGATGAACACCGGGGAGCTGTTTTTT; J gene: TRBJ2-2; clone size: few; D gene: TRBD2; V gene: TRBV11-3
CDR3 protein: CASSATSGGTDTQYF; CDR3 DNA: TGTGCCAGCAGTGCCACTAGCGGCGGTACAGATACGCAGTATTTT; J gene: TRBJ2-3; clone size: many; D gene: TRBD2; V gene: TRBV6-4
CDR3 protein: CASSLALAATSYEQYF; CDR3 DNA: TGTGCCAGCAGCTTAGCCCTGGCAGCGACCTCCTACGAGCAGTACTTC; J gene: TRBJ2-7; clone size: few; D gene: -; V gene: TRBV7-8
CDR3 protein: CASSLVGQGARETQYF; CDR3 DNA: TGCGCCAGCAGCTTGGTGGGACAGGGGGCCCGAGAGACCCAGTACTTC; J gene: TRBJ2-5; clone size: few; D gene: TRBD1; V gene: TRBV5-1
CDR3 protein: CASGRKGTSFPDTQYF; CDR3 DNA: TGTGCTAGTGGCCGTAAAGGTACTAGCTTCCCAGATACGCAGTATTTT; J gene: TRBJ2-3; clone size: many; D gene: -; V gene: TRBV12-5
CDR3 protein: CATSPGTLTEAFF; CDR3 DNA: TGTGCCACTTCTCCCGGGACGCTGACTGAAGCTTTCTTT; J gene: TRBJ1-1; clone size: many; D gene: -; V gene: TRBV6-6
CDR3 protein: CASKSTGDSYNEQFF; CDR3 DNA: TGTGCCAGCAAGAGTACAGGGGATTCCTACAATGAGCAGTTCTTC; J gene: TRBJ2-1; clone size: -; D gene: TRBD1; V gene: TRBV2
CDR3 protein: CSVEGAGDYEQYF; CDR3 DNA: TGCAGCGTTGAGGGGGCAGGGGACTACGAGCAGTACTTC; J gene: TRBJ2-7; clone size: few; D gene: -; V gene: TRBV29-1
CDR3 protein: CASSGGQGRRGYTF; CDR3 DNA: TGTGCCAGCAGTGGCGGACAGGGGAGACGAGGCTACACCTTC; J gene: TRBJ1-2; clone size: once; D gene: TRBD1; V gene: TRBV25-1
CDR3 protein: CSAFGAGRITDTQYF; CDR3 DNA: TGCAGTGCGTTCGGAGCAGGCCGCATCACAGATACGCAGTATTTT; J gene: TRBJ2-3; clone size: few; D gene: -; V gene: TRBV20-1
CDR3 protein: CASSSLDRRYSNQPQHF; CDR3 DNA: TGTGCCAGCAGCTCTCTCGACAGGAGGTATAGCAATCAGCCCCAGCATTTT; J gene: TRBJ1-5; clone size: -; D gene: -; V gene: TRBV5-6
CDR3 protein: CASSPGHEQYF; CDR3 DNA: TGCGCCAGCAGTCCAGGTCACGAGCAGTACTTC; J gene: TRBJ2-7; clone size: -; D gene: -; V gene: TRBV5-1
CDR3 protein: CSARAPRTSGRIPYNEQFF; CDR3 DNA: TGCAGTGCTAGAGCCCCAAGGACTAGCGGTCGTATCCCCTACAATGAGCAGTTCTTC; J gene: TRBJ2-1; clone size: many; D gene: TRBD2; V gene: TRBV20-1
CDR3 protein: CASSSWGGISPLHF; CDR3 DNA: TGTGCCAGCAGCTCCTGGGGGGGCATTTCACCCCTCCACTTT; J gene: TRBJ1-6; clone size: few; D gene: -; V gene: TRBV5-6
CDR3 protein: CASSIIIGGQNNEQFF; CDR3 DNA: TGTGCCAGTAGTATTATTATTGGGGGACAGAACAATGAGCAGTTCTTC; J gene: TRBJ2-1; clone size: -; D gene: TRBD1; V gene: TRBV19
CDR3 protein: CASSEAFANTEAFF; CDR3 DNA: TGTGCCAGCAGTGAAGCCTTTGCGAACACTGAAGCTTTCTTT; J gene: TRBJ1-1; clone size: -; D gene: -; V gene: TRBV2
CDR3 protein: CASEEGLAPYEQYF; CDR3 DNA: TGTGCCAGCGAAGAGGGACTAGCGCCCTACGAGCAGTACTTC; J gene: TRBJ2-7; clone size: few; D gene: TRBD2; V gene: TRBV11-2
CDR3 protein: CASSELVTSTDTQYF; CDR3 DNA: TGTGCCAGCAGTGAACTGGTGACTAGCACAGATACGCAGTATTTT; J gene: TRBJ2-3; clone size: many; D gene: -; V gene: TRBV2
CDR3 protein: CASSVEAGAYTDTQYF; CDR3 DNA: TGTGCCAGCAGCGTAGAGGCGGGGGCCTACACAGATACGCAGTATTTT; J gene: TRBJ2-3; clone size: -; D gene: -; V gene: TRBV9
CDR3 protein: CASSPPGLARPYEQYF; CDR3 DNA: TGTGCCAGCAGCCCACCCGGACTAGCGCGACCATACGAGCAGTACTTC; J gene: TRBJ2-7; clone size: -; D gene: TRBD2; V gene: TRBV11-2
CDR3 protein: CSVEYRYNEQFF; CDR3 DNA: TGCAGCGTTGAATATCGCTACAATGAGCAGTTCTTC; J gene: TRBJ2-1; clone size: -; D gene: -; V gene: TRBV29-1
CDR3 protein: CAISETGDRREQYF; CDR3 DNA: TGTGCCATCAGTGAAACTGGGGACCGGAGGGAGCAGTACTTC; J gene: TRBJ2-7; clone size: few; D gene: -; V gene: TRBV10-3
CDR3 protein: CASSIGKGAKNIQYF; CDR3 DNA: TGCGCCAGCAGCATCGGAAAGGGGGCCAAAAACATTCAGTACTTC; J gene: TRBJ2-4; clone size: -; D gene: -; V gene: TRBV5-1
CDR3 protein: CASSLDTAGGYTF; CDR3 DNA: TGTGCCAGCAGCTTAGACACGGCGGGAGGCTACACCTTC; J gene: TRBJ1-2; clone size: once; D gene: -; V gene: TRBV11-2
CDR3 protein: CASRRTGSGELFF; CDR3 DNA: TGTGCCAGCAGGCGGACAGGGTCCGGGGAGCTGTTTTTT; J gene: TRBJ2-2; clone size: few; D gene: TRBD1; V gene: TRBV7-6
CDR3 protein: CSVLSAGSGYGYTF; CDR3 DNA: TGCAGCGTTCTAAGTGCGGGGTCAGGATATGGCTACACCTTC; J gene: TRBJ1-2; clone size: few; D gene: -; V gene: TRBV29-1
CDR3 protein: CASSPRLESTDTQYF; CDR3 DNA: TGTGCCAGCAGCCCCCGACTAGAAAGCACAGATACGCAGTATTTT; J gene: TRBJ2-3; clone size: many; D gene: -; V gene: TRBV11-2
CDR3 protein: CAWSEQTLGELFF; CDR3 DNA: TGTGCCTGGAGTGAACAGACCCTCGGGGAGCTGTTTTTT; J gene: TRBJ2-2; clone size: few; D gene: -; V gene: TRBV30
CDR3 protein: CASHTASTDTQYF; CDR3 DNA: TGTGCCAGCCATACAGCTAGCACAGATACGCAGTATTTT; J gene: TRBJ2-3; clone size: few; D gene: -; V gene: TRBV19
CDR3 protein: CAWSVWTGELFF; CDR3 DNA: TGTGCCTGGAGTGTATGGACCGGGGAGCTGTTTTTT; J gene: TRBJ2-2; clone size: few; D gene: -; V gene: TRBV30
CDR3 protein: CAGRTDQHAQYF; CDR3 DNA: TGTGCCGGCAGGACAGACCAGCATGCGCAGTATTTT; J gene: TRBJ2-3; clone size: few; D gene: -; V gene: TRBV7-9
CDR3 protein: CASSDGPPGANVLTF; CDR3 DNA: TGTGCCAGCAGCGACGGGCCACCTGGGGCCAACGTCCTGACTTTC; J gene: TRBJ2-6; clone size: few; D gene: -; V gene: TRBV7-2
CDR3 protein: CASSPQGNEQFF; CDR3 DNA: TGCGCCAGCAGCCCACAGGGGAATGAGCAGTTCTTC; J gene: TRBJ2-1; clone size: -; D gene: TRBD1; V gene: TRBV5-1
CDR3 protein: CASSSTGGASEAFF; CDR3 DNA: TGCGCCAGCAGTTCTACAGGGGGTGCTTCTGAAGCTTTCTTT; J gene: TRBJ1-1; clone size: -; D gene: TRBD1; V gene: TRBV5-1
CDR3 protein: CASKLFEGANTGELFF; CDR3 DNA: TGCGCCAGCAAACTCTTCGAGGGCGCGAACACCGGGGAGCTGTTTTTT; J gene: TRBJ2-2; clone size: -; D gene: -; V gene: TRBV5-1
CDR3 protein: CASSYDRGLTEAFF; CDR3 DNA: TGTGCCAGCAGTTATGACAGGGGGCTAACTGAAGCTTTCTTT; J gene: TRBJ1-1; clone size: -; D gene: TRBD1; V gene: TRBV6-5
CDR3 protein: CASSLDHSPLHF; CDR3 DNA: TGTGCCAGCAGTTTAGACCATTCACCCCTCCACTTT; J gene: TRBJ1-6; clone size: few; D gene: -; V gene: TRBV12-3/TRBV12-4
CDR3 protein: CASSWGQGYNEQFF; CDR3 DNA: TGTGCCAGCAGCTGGGGACAGGGGTACAATGAGCAGTTCTTC; J gene: TRBJ2-1; clone size: many; D gene: TRBD1; V gene: TRBV11-2
CDR3 protein: CASSALVAGDYEQYF; CDR3 DNA: TGTGCCAGTAGTGCCTTGGTAGCGGGGGACTACGAGCAGTACTTC; J gene: TRBJ2-7; clone size: many; D gene: TRBD2; V gene: TRBV19
CDR3 protein: CASSQDWGGQETQYF; CDR3 DNA: TGCGCCAGCAGCCAAGATTGGGGAGGACAAGAGACCCAGTACTTC; J gene: TRBJ2-5; clone size: many; D gene: -; V gene: TRBV4-1
CDR3 protein: CASSYGTGASPLHF; CDR3 DNA: TGTGCCAGCAGTTACGGGACAGGGGCTTCACCCCTCCACTTT; J gene: TRBJ1-6; clone size: -; D gene: TRBD1; V gene: TRBV6-6
CDR3 protein: CSASLLRGVPSSGNTIYF; CDR3 DNA: TGCAGTGCTAGCCTCCTCAGGGGGGTTCCGAGCTCTGGAAACACCATATATTTT; J gene: TRBJ1-3; clone size: few; D gene: TRBD1; V gene: TRBV20-1
CDR3 protein: CASSLGQDNYGYTF; CDR3 DNA: TGTGCCAGCAGCTTAGGACAGGACAACTATGGCTACACCTTC; J gene: TRBJ1-2; clone size: few; D gene: -; V gene: TRBV7-9
CDR3 protein: CASSKATSGQFF; CDR3 DNA: TGTGCCAGTAGTAAGGCTACTAGCGGGCAGTTCTTC; J gene: TRBJ2-1; clone size: few; D gene: TRBD2; V gene: TRBV19
CDR3 protein: CSANTGLPQETQYF; CDR3 DNA: TGCAGTGCTAATACGGGGCTTCCCCAAGAGACCCAGTACTTC; J gene: TRBJ2-5; clone size: -; D gene: -; V gene: TRBV20-1
CDR3 protein: CSVDSGRGSYERYF; CDR3 DNA: TGCAGCGTTGATAGCGGGAGAGGGTCCTACGAGCGGTACTTC; J gene: TRBJ2-7; clone size: many; D gene: TRBD2; V gene: TRBV29-1
CDR3 protein: CSVGPGQVSSYEQYF; CDR3 DNA: TGCAGCGTTGGGCCTGGGCAGGTGAGCTCCTACGAGCAGTACTTC; J gene: TRBJ2-7; clone size: -; D gene: -; V gene: TRBV29-1
CDR3 protein: CASSPGGGTDTQYF; CDR3 DNA: TGTGCTAGCAGCCCAGGGGGGGGCACAGATACGCAGTATTTT; J gene: TRBJ2-3; clone size: few; D gene: -; V gene: TRBV7-7
CDR3 protein: CASSPWDAAGETQYF; CDR3 DNA: TGTGCCAGCTCACCCTGGGACGCCGCGGGGGAGACCCAGTACTTC; J gene: TRBJ2-5; clone size: few; D gene: -; V gene: TRBV18
CDR3 protein: CASSLGLAGLTGELFF; CDR3 DNA: TGCGCCAGCAGCTTGGGACTAGCGGGTCTCACCGGGGAGCTGTTTTTT; J gene: TRBJ2-2; clone size: few; D gene: TRBD2; V gene: TRBV5-1